This entry features one T cell receptor (beta chain) sequence. Its target is unknown. The record originates from a study of T cells in Graves' hyperthyroidism and ophthalmopathy. Overall study context: Peripheral blood sampling occurred at initial diagnosis, before any treatment. General observations from the study: Most clonotypes that expanded in the thyroid above 0.001 also showed up in blood. Stable hyperthyroidism and ophthalmopathy were separated using 13 V-J signatures.

From roughly 10 ml of fresh peripheral blood, PBMCs were isolated. TCR beta CDR3 regions were amplified from RNA. Using the HTBI primer set, a first-round RT-PCR was run on the TCR CDR3. TCRdb analysed the multiplex PCR reads with MiXCR anew, one entry per CDR3 protein. The sample includes about 300,000 distinct CDR3 sequences, roughly 19% of them seen just once. The germline V gene has CDR1 KGHDR and CDR2 SFDVKD. The V gene lost 4 bases and the J gene lost 7 bases, with 10 bases spanning the gap. The CDR3 contains 13 residues. The specimen sequenced was blood. The chain carries TRBV24-1 and TRBJ1-5; D not certain. The receptor was isolated from a man aged 50-59 years with Graves' ophthalmopathy. CDR3 amino acids: CATSEAGRQPQHF. The CDR3 nucleotides read TGTGCCACCAGTGAAGCCGGACGGCAGCCCCAGCATTTT.